This T cell receptor (beta chain) emerged from a study of CXCR3-negative and CXCR3-positive naive CD8 T cells. Study results and caveats: Memory cells showed distinct TRBV-TRBJ patterns, while the two naive subsets matched. Relative to CXCR3-negative naive cells, CXCR3-positive naive cells had more hydrophobic TRB CDR3s. The majority of assays used fresh PBMCs, and CXCR3 expression partially decreased after cryopreservation.

There are 14 residues in the CDR3. Germline CDR1 reads LGHDT; CDR2 reads YNNKEL (reference sequence). 5' RACE that incorporated UMI labels was used to prepare the TRB cDNA libraries. One entry per CDR3 protein, without DNA, is what TCRdb gives after re-calling the 5' RACE reads. The listing contains fewer than 90,000 distinct CDR3 sequences. In regard to this clonotype: Its antigen is undetermined.

V usage is TRBV3-1 and J usage is TRBJ2-7; absent DNA, TCRdb's TRBD1 call cannot be checked. This TCR derives from a human donor in good health. Some clones in this sample may be carry-over from other donors' samples. Material: naive CXCR3+ CD8+ T cells from blood. Subset defined: CD45RO-CCR7+CD27+CD95- naive CD8+ T cells expressing CXCR3 (TNR3+). The CDR3 here is CASSRIQGSLEQYF.